Listed here is a single T cell receptor (beta chain). This specimen comes from a study of cytomegalovirus exposure and HLA in healthy donors. Both 60 Vbeta primers and 13 Jbeta primers went into the PCR. Libraries were prepared by immunoSEQ multiplex PCR; TCRdb keeps only in-frame clonotypes and omits some of them. Among over 150,000 clones listed, 81% were seen once. Germline V gene data show CDR1 as SNHLY and CDR2 as FYNNEI. The CDR3 has 12 residues. V lost 8 bases and J 8 bases, leaving 13 bases between the germline ends. Sequenced material: PBMCs. This clonotype was obtained from a woman between 45 and 65 years old in good health and CMV-seronegative. V and J are TRBV2 and TRBJ2-1; D possibly corresponds to TRBD1 (6 bases). The DNA of the CDR3 is TGTGCCAGCCGGACAGAGGGCCATGAGCAGTTCTTC. Translated, it gives CASRTEGHEQFF.